This passage covers 9 T cell receptor beta chains from one sample sequenced in a study of CD8 T cell repertoires and HIV-1 epitope variants. These TCRs are of unknown antigen specificity. Here immunoSEQ multiplex PCR was the method, and the copy in TCRdb shows in-frame clones only, minus some. In the table there are about 5,100 clones, around 63% of which are singletons. Sequenced sample: cultured CD8+ T cells derived from PBMCs. Receptors originate from a male donor with HIV.

V gene TRBV27 combines with J gene TRBJ2-3; 8 bases match TRBD1. Germline CDR1 MNHEY, CDR2 SMNVEV (reference sequence). This CDR3 comprises 17 residues. Losses at the gene ends were 3 bases for V and 1 base for J; bases not matched to a gene: 9. CDR3 region: CASSFVQGTGRTDTQYF. The CDR3 DNA follows: TGTGCCAGCAGTTTCGTGCAGGGGACAGGCCGCACAGATACGCAGTATTTT.

The chain joins TRBV27 to TRBJ2-6, with D uncertain. V lost 10 bases to trimming and J lost 0 bases, with 22 bases between them. Germline CDR1 MNHEY, CDR2 SMNVEV (reference sequence). The CDR3 contains 18 residues. CDR3: CATQSTTTANSGANVLTF. The CDR3 bases are TGTGCCACCCAATCCACAACTACTGCGAACTCTGGGGCCAACGTCCTGACTTTC.

This clone was counted a few times. The chain uses TRBV2 and TRBJ2-7, with 9 nucleotides matching TRBD1. Trimming took 1 base from V and 4 from J; bases not matched to a gene: 2. This CDR3 has 14 amino acids. Germline V gene lookup returns CDR1 SNHLY and CDR2 FYNNEI. Here the CDR3 reads CASSEGTGEYEQYF. Written as DNA, the CDR3 is TGTGCCAGCAGTGAAGGGACAGGGGAGTACGAGCAGTACTTC.

This clone was detected once. The V gene is TRBV7-7, the J gene TRBJ2-2, with 7 positions matching TRBD2. V dropped 4 bases and J dropped 1; count of bases not matched to a gene: 6. The CDR3 covers 16 residues. The germline V gene encodes CDR1 SSHAT and CDR2 FNYEAQ (reference sequence). The CDR3 sequence is CASSSFPGGNTGELFF. The CDR3 DNA reads TGTGCCAGCAGCTCTTTTCCGGGGGGGAACACCGGGGAGCTGTTTTTT.

The rearrangement uses TRBV13 and TRBJ2-7; D uncertain. The CDR3 is 15 residues long. With 0 bases removed from V and 5 bases from J, the gap between germline ends came to 14 bases. From germline, CDR1 is PRHDT and CDR2 FYEKMQ (reference sequence). The CDR3: CASSLGEGVGNEQYF. The CDR3 region has the DNA TGTGCCAGCAGCTTAGGAGAAGGTGTGGGAAACGAGCAGTACTTC. Full variable domain (remainder filled in from reference TRBV13 and TRBJ2-7): AAGVIQSPRHLIKEKRETATLKCYPIPRHDTVYWYQQGPGQDPQFLISFYEKMQSDKGSIPDRFSAQQFSDYHSELNMSSLELGDSALYFCASSLGEGVGNEQYFGPGTRLTVT.

This clone was found once. The rearrangement joins TRBV11-2 to TRBJ2-3; 7 bases agree with TRBD2. V trimming: 2 bases; J trimming: 3 bases; junction bases outside the gene matches: 8. From germline, CDR1 is SGHAT and CDR2 FQNNGV. The CDR3 loop spans 16 amino acids. CDR3 sequence: CASSLRAGGLTDTQYF. The CDR3 DNA reads TGTGCCAGCAGCTTACGGGCCGGGGGGTTAACAGATACGCAGTATTTT.

The rearrangement links TRBV6-4 to TRBJ1-5, with D tentatively TRBD1 (5 bases). Germline values: CDR1 MRHNA, CDR2 SNTAGT. V gave up 6 bases and J gave up 4 bases, with 13 bases separating them. The CDR3 length is 14 residues. Here the CDR3 DNA reads TGTGCCAGCAGATCCGTACAGGAAAATCAGCCCCAGCATTTT. Protein: CASRSVQENQPQHF.

The chain couples TRBV7-8 to TRBJ2-7, with 10 nucleotides matching TRBD1. CDR3 size: 15 residues. V lost 6 bases, J lost 7 bases, and 12 bases stayed unmatched. Germline loops: CDR1 SGHVS, CDR2 FQNEAQ. The chain's CDR3 is CASSRPGTGVREQYF. Written as DNA, the CDR3 is TGTGCCAGCAGTCGACCCGGGACAGGGGTTAGGGAGCAGTACTTC.

The chain links TRBV18 to TRBJ2-5; D unclear. The CDR3 sequence is 13 residues long. Trimming took off 0 bases at V and 0 bases at J, with 2 bases between the two ends. The germline V gene encodes CDR1 KGHSH and CDR2 LQKENI. CDR3 protein: CASSPPYQETQYF. The DNA for the CDR3 is TGTGCCAGCTCACCACCGTACCAAGAGACCCAGTACTTC.